A single sample gave rise to the 29 T cell receptor beta chains below, sequenced in a study of cytomegalovirus exposure and HLA in healthy donors. Primers for the PCR totalled 60 Vbeta and 13 Jbeta. Clones were sequenced by immunoSEQ multiplex PCR, and TCRdb holds only the in-frame ones, with some missing. The sample lists around 180,000 clones, around 80% occurring once. Input material: PBMCs. These receptors all stem from a woman in her thirties in good health and CMV-seropositive.

The chain uses TRBV6-5 and TRBJ2-7; D remains ambiguous. The germline V gene has CDR1 MNHEY and CDR2 SVGAGI. V lost 2 bases and J lost 3, with 8 bases in between. The CDR3 totals 13 residues. The CDR3 loop is CASSYSEHYEQYF. The DNA of the CDR3 is TGTGCCAGCAGTTACAGCGAACACTACGAGCAGTACTTC.

This sequence joins TRBV28 and TRBJ2-4; 7 bases align to TRBD1. The CDR3 extends over 19 amino acids. The J segment lost 0 bases and the V segment lost 6 bases, leaving 17 bases of the junction unmatched. Germline lookup yields CDR1 MDHEN and CDR2 SYDVKM. CDR3 sequence (DNA): TGTGCCAGCAGGACTTCGCCGGACAGGAGTTTACTAGCCAAAAACATTCAGTACTTC. Protein: CASRTSPDRSLLAKNIQYF.

The V gene is TRBV10-2, the J gene TRBJ2-1; 7 bases align to TRBD2. Unmatched junction bases numbered 10, after V lost 8 bases and J lost 12 bases. Germline V CDR1 and CDR2: WSHSY, SAAADI. The CDR3 is 12 amino acids. CDR3: CASGLGLVAQFF. As DNA, the CDR3 is TGCGCCAGCGGGCTCGGACTAGTTGCGCAGTTCTTC.

The chain links TRBV5-6 to TRBJ2-7; 10 bases match TRBD1. The junction had 6 bases not matched to a gene; V was cut back by 5 bases and J by 4 bases. From germline, CDR1 is SGHDT and CDR2 YYEEEE. The CDR3 totals 14 residues. CDR3 amino acids: CASRPRDRGYEQYF. In DNA, the CDR3 is TGTGCCAGCAGGCCCCGGGACAGGGGATACGAGCAGTACTTC.

The rearrangement joins TRBV6-5 to TRBJ1-2, with D possibly matching TRBD1 (5 bases). CDR1 is MNHEY, CDR2 SVGAGI, per germline. This CDR3 has 12 amino acids. The V and J ends lost 11 bases and 2 bases respectively, with 12 bases between them. CDR3 sequence: CAANGGNYGYTF. CDR3 coding DNA: TGTGCCGCCAACGGGGGAAACTATGGCTACACCTTC.

This chain uses TRBV11-3 with TRBJ2-7; TRBD1 agrees at 12 bases. The V segment lost 6 bases and the J segment 5 bases; nucleotides outside the gene matches: 11. The germline gives CDR1 SGHNT, CDR2 YENEEA. This CDR3 has 16 residues. The CDR3 region has the DNA TGTGCCAGCAGACAACCCGGGACAGGGGGCCTGAACGAGCAGTACTTC. Protein sequence: CASRQPGTGGLNEQYF.

The rearrangement joins TRBV10-1 to TRBJ2-5, with D unclear. V lost 2 bases and J lost 5, with 12 bases in between. The CDR3 is 14 amino acids. The germline V gene has CDR1 WNHNN and CDR2 SYGVQD (reference sequence). The CDR3 region has the DNA TGCGCCAGCAGTGAGGCAGGCCCCAAGGAGACCCAGTACTTC. Its translation is CASSEAGPKETQYF.

The V and J genes are TRBV19 and TRBJ2-7, with 9 nucleotides matching TRBD2. Germline V gives CDR1 LNHDA, CDR2 SQIVND (reference sequence). This CDR3 has 15 residues. V dropped 2 bases and J dropped 2; count of bases not matched to a gene: 4. CDR3: CASSILAGTPYEQYF. The CDR3 DNA sequence: TGTGCCAGTAGTATACTAGCGGGGACCCCCTACGAGCAGTACTTC.

This clone is a singleton in its sample. The chain combines TRBV18 with TRBJ1-1, with D possibly TRBD1 on 6 matching bases. Trimming cost V 3 bases and J 4 bases, with 15 bases left between them. Germline assignment: CDR1 KGHSH and CDR2 LQKENI. The CDR3 has 15 amino acids. CDR3 in amino acids: CASSPEGGRTTEAFF. In nucleotides, the CDR3 is TGTGCCAGCTCACCCGAGGGGGGGCGGACCACTGAAGCTTTCTTT. Full variable domain (outside the CDR3, taken from reference TRBV18 and TRBJ1-1): NAGVMQNPRHLVRRRGQEARLRCSPMKGHSHVYWYRQLPEEGLKFMVYLQKENIIDESGMPKERFSAEFPKEGPSILRIQQVVRGDSAAYFCASSPEGGRTTEAFFGQGTRLTVV.

This chain connects TRBV5-1 to TRBJ2-2; D is unclear. The CDR3 extends over 14 amino acids. From germline, CDR1 is SGHRS and CDR2 YFSETQ. V lost 3 bases and J lost 0, with 6 bases in between. The CDR3 nucleotides are TGCGCCAGCAGCTATTCTACGAACACCGGGGAGCTGTTTTTT. This codes for CASSYSTNTGELFF.

This clone was detected once. The junction and the germline gene differ at one end; a read error may be behind it. The chain is built from TRBV7-9 and TRBJ2-5; perhaps TRBD2 as D (7 bases). CDR3 length: 15 residues. Looked up from germline, CDR1 is SEHNR and CDR2 is FQNEAQ (reference sequence). CDR3 DNA sequence: TGTTCCAGCAGCTTAGGAGGGGGGGGGAGGAAGACCCAGTACTTC. It codes for CSSSLGGGGRKTQYF. The entire variable domain, with the rest obtained from reference TRBV7-9 and TRBJ2-5, is as follows: DTGVSQNPRHKITKRGQNVTFRCDPISEHNRLYWYRQTLGQGPEFLTYFQNEAQLEKSRLLSDRFSAERPKGSFSTLEIQRTEQGDSAMYLCSSSLGGGGRKTQYFGPGTRLLVL.

The chain couples TRBV4-1 to TRBJ1-2; 8 positions agree with TRBD1. This CDR3 has 13 amino acids. CDR1 is MGHRA, CDR2 YSYEKL, per germline. The V and J ends lost 6 bases and 4 bases, in that order; junction bases with no gene match: 4. CDR3 nucleotides: TGCGCCAGCAGTCGACAGGGGTCCTATGGCTACACCTTC. Translated: CASSRQGSYGYTF.

The V gene is TRBV14, the J gene TRBJ2-1, with TRBD2 identical over 9 bases. The germline V gene has CDR1 SGHDN and CDR2 FVKESK. CDR3 length equals 19 residues. With V trimmed by 5 bases and J by 3 bases, 17 bases remained unmatched. The CDR3 region is CASSSGETSGNVVYNEQFF. The CDR3 region has the DNA TGTGCCAGCAGCTCCGGGGAGACTAGCGGTAATGTTGTCTACAATGAGCAGTTCTTC.

A single count supports this clone. The chain couples TRBV5-1 to TRBJ2-5, with D maybe TRBD1 (6 bases). V shed 6 bases and J shed 1 base, with 10 bases lying between them. Germline-derived CDR1 and CDR2 are SGHRS and YFSETQ. The CDR3 contains 13 residues. The DNA for the CDR3 is TGCGCCAGCAACAAGGACAGCCAAGAGACCCAGTACTTC. Translated, it gives CASNKDSQETQYF. Together with reference TRBV5-1 and TRBJ2-5, the CDR3 gives the full variable domain: KAGVTQTPRYLIKTRGQQVTLSCSPISGHRSVSWYQQTPGQGLQFLFEYFSETQRNKGNFPGRFSGRQFSNSRSEMNVSTLELGDSALYLCASNKDSQETQYFGPGTRLLVL.

The chain is built from TRBV5-3 and TRBJ2-1; 10 bases match TRBD2. TRBV5-3 is classed as an ORF, of uncertain function. V was clipped by 0 bases and J by 6 bases; unmatched bases: 3. The CDR3 runs to 15 residues. CDR3 residues: CARSLEGLALNEQFF. The DNA for the CDR3 is TGTGCCAGAAGCTTGGAGGGACTAGCGCTCAATGAGCAGTTCTTC.

The chain combines TRBV7-8 with TRBJ2-1, with D possibly matching TRBD2 (5 bases). Trimming cost V 3 bases and J 9 bases, with 12 bases left between them. CDR1 is SGHVS, CDR2 FQNEAQ, per germline. The CDR3 is made up of 13 amino acids. CDR3 region: CASSFVGSSEQFF. CDR3 in DNA: TGTGCCAGCAGCTTCGTAGGGAGCTCTGAGCAGTTCTTC.

This chain connects TRBV6-6 to TRBJ2-3, with 13 positions matching TRBD2. V gave up 4 bases and J gave up 6 bases; unmatched junction bases: 4. The CDR3 has 15 residues. CDR1 is MNHNY and CDR2 is SVGAGI in the germline V gene (reference sequence). CDR3 in amino acids: CASSSGLAGVDTQYF. The CDR3 DNA reads as TGTGCCAGCAGTTCCGGACTAGCGGGAGTGGATACGCAGTATTTT.

The chain is built from TRBV11-2 and TRBJ1-2; D is possibly TRBD1 (6 bases). The germline CDR1 and CDR2 sequences are SGHAT and FQNNGV. The CDR3 covers 13 residues. Trimming removed 1 base from V and 6 bases from J, with 9 bases in between. CDR3 loop: CASSLGQVDGYTF. In DNA, the CDR3 is TGTGCCAGCAGCTTAGGACAGGTGGATGGCTACACCTTC.

This clone was seen a handful of times. The chain recombines TRBV6-1 with TRBJ2-7, with TRBD1 matching 7 bases. Germline loops: CDR1 MNHNS, CDR2 SASEGT. Unmatched junction bases numbered 9, after V lost 5 bases and J lost 2 bases. This CDR3 is built from 15 residues. The CDR3 protein is CASSLTRDSTYEQYF. CDR3 DNA: TGTGCCAGCAGTCTCACCCGGGACAGCACCTACGAGCAGTACTTC.

This chain joins TRBV4-1 and TRBJ2-2, with 9 bases fitting TRBD1. CDR1 and CDR2 from the germline V gene are MGHRA and YSYEKL. V shed 5 bases, J shed 9 bases, and the junction held 7 bases outside the gene matches. The CDR3 extends over 14 amino acids. CDR3 DNA: TGCGCCAGCAGCGGGGACAGGGAGTTTCGGGAGCTGTTTTTT. Protein: CASSGDREFRELFF.

This rearrangement joins TRBV7-2 to TRBJ2-3, with 14 bases aligning to TRBD2. Germline-derived CDR1 and CDR2 are SGHTA and FQGNSA. Trimming cost V 5 bases and J 6 bases; bases outside gene matches: 7. CDR3 length: 16 amino acids. The CDR3 spells CASSRLAGGPADTQYF. The DNA of the CDR3 is TGTGCCAGCAGCCGACTAGCGGGAGGGCCAGCGGATACGCAGTATTTT.

The chain links TRBV7-9 to TRBJ2-1; 15 nucleotides match TRBD2. Germline values: CDR1 SEHNR, CDR2 FQNEAQ (reference sequence). Trimming at V came to 5 bases and at J to 4 bases, leaving 9 bases not matched to a gene. The CDR3 sequence is 18 residues long. CDR3 bases: TGTGCCAGCAGCCCGCTTATGGGACTAGCGGGGGGATACAATGAGCAGTTCTTC. Protein sequence: CASSPLMGLAGGYNEQFF.

A word on this clone: The sample carries other DNA sequences with the same CDR3. The J gene is TRBJ1-5, the V gene TRBV19; D not certain. V lost 1 base to trimming and J lost 2 bases, with 9 bases between them. Per germline, CDR1 LNHDA and CDR2 SQIVND (reference sequence). The CDR3 is 15 amino acids. CDR3: CASSIGLRGNQPQHF. DNA for the CDR3: TGTGCCAGTAGTATAGGGTTGAGGGGCAATCAGCCCCAGCATTTT.

The chain is built from TRBV7-2 and TRBJ1-5, with D maybe TRBD1 (5 bases). The germline gives CDR1 SGHTA, CDR2 FQGNSA. V dropped 1 base and J dropped 7 bases, with 8 bases sitting between them. CDR3 length: 13 amino acids. CDR3 in amino acids: CASSLDRGQPQHF. The CDR3 DNA is TGTGCCAGCAGCTTAGATAGGGGACAGCCCCAGCATTTT. The variable domain in full, completed from reference TRBV7-2 and TRBJ1-5, reads GAGVSQSPSNKVTEKGKDVELRCDPISGHTALYWYRQSLGQGLEFLIYFQGNSAPDKSGLPSDRFSAERTGGSVSTLTIQRTQQEDSAVYLCASSLDRGQPQHFGDGTRLSIL.

The sample holds one count of this clone. V usage is TRBV11-3 and J usage is TRBJ1-1; D not certain. The germline CDR1 and CDR2 sequences are SGHNT and YENEEA. The ends were cut back, 1 base at V and 6 bases at J, with 18 bases in the middle. This CDR3 region has 16 residues. CDR3 sequence (DNA): TGTGCCAGCAGCTTAGGATTCGGGAGCCCGGGCGCTGAAGCTTTCTTT. Translation: CASSLGFGSPGAEAFF.

This clone has a handful of counts. V usage is TRBV5-1 and J usage is TRBJ2-2; D not certain. Germline CDR1 is SGHRS and CDR2 is YFSETQ. This CDR3 spans 15 amino acids. Trimming cost V 4 bases and J 1 base, with 11 bases left between them. The CDR3 region has the DNA TGCGCCAGCAGCCTACGCACGGGGAACACCGGGGAGCTGTTTTTT. Its translation: CASSLRTGNTGELFF.

The V gene is TRBV27, the J gene TRBJ1-1; D is perhaps TRBD1 (5 bases). Trimming pared 7 bases from V and 1 base from J, leaving 16 bases between. The CDR3 consists of 15 residues. Germline CDR1 MNHEY, CDR2 SMNVEV (reference sequence). This chain's CDR3 is CASTPQGFGNTEAFF. In DNA, the CDR3 is TGTGCCAGCACCCCTCAGGGTTTTGGGAACACTGAAGCTTTCTTT.

The CDR3 spells CASSLSAGVGYEQYF. The CDR3, as DNA: TGTGCCAGCAGCTTAAGTGCGGGAGTTGGCTACGAGCAGTACTTC. This chain joins TRBV11-3 and TRBJ2-7; 7 positions match TRBD2. CDR1 is SGHNT and CDR2 is YENEEA in the germline V gene. J gave up 3 bases and V 2 bases, and 7 bases lay outside the gene matches. The CDR3 extends over 15 amino acids.

The rearrangement uses TRBV11-2 and TRBJ2-6; 11 bases are a match to TRBD1. Per germline, CDR1 SGHAT and CDR2 FQNNGV. V shed 0 bases, J shed 3 bases, and the junction held 4 bases outside the gene matches. The CDR3 length is 18 residues. The CDR3 nucleotides are TGTGCCAGCAGCTTAGATGGGACAGGGGGTGGTGGGGCCAACGTCCTGACTTTC. Its protein product is CASSLDGTGGGGANVLTF. The full variable domain, completed using reference TRBV11-2 and TRBJ2-6, is EAGVAQSPRYKIIEKRQSVAFWCNPISGHATLYWYQQILGQGPKLLIQFQNNGVVDDSQLPKDRFSAERLKGVDSTLKIQPAKLEDSAVYLCASSLDGTGGGGANVLTFGAGSRLTVL.